The 9 T cell receptor beta chains below were found in one sample sequenced in a study of vaccination effects on CD4 cells after COVID-19. In the ViraFEST assay, antigen-specific CD4+ clonotypes were identified by expansion after peptide-pool stimulation. Culture lasted over 9 days before CD4+ T cell isolation. All study participants received two doses of BNT162b2 or mRNA-1273 vaccine. TCRdb's table, derived via immunoSEQ multiplex PCR, lists solely in-frame clones and lacks some. The top ten hold approximately 1.2% of the sample, which has tens of thousands of clones, over 70% seen once. These receptors' antigens are unknown. The sample consisted of CD4+ T cells from PBMCs cultured with HCoV-229E spike peptides, taken after COVID-19 vaccination. All receptors come from a human donor who received a COVID-19 vaccine.

This chain connects TRBV6-2 or TRBV6-3 to TRBJ1-2, with D possibly matching TRBD1 (6 bases). The CDR3 contains 13 residues. Trimming pared 2 bases from V and 8 bases from J, leaving 12 bases between. Germline CDR1 reads MNHEY; CDR2 reads SVGEGT. DNA of the CDR3: TGTGCCAGCAGTTACCAGGGGCTGGGCGGCTACACCTTC. Protein sequence: CASSYQGLGGYTF.

The V and J genes are TRBV25-1 and TRBJ1-2; D possibly corresponds to TRBD1 (5 bases). The CDR3 covers 14 residues. V lost 3 bases and J 2 bases, leaving 10 bases between the germline ends. Germline values: CDR1 MGHDK, CDR2 SYGVNS. In DNA form, the CDR3 reads TGTGCCAGCAGTGATTGGGACGGAAACTATGGCTACACCTTC. It yields the protein CASSDWDGNYGYTF.

The chain recombines TRBV10-2 with TRBJ2-3; 11 nucleotides match TRBD2. V shed 3 bases and J 4 bases; nucleotides not matched to a gene: 6. The CDR3 sequence is 16 residues long. The V gene's germline CDR1 is WSHSY and CDR2 SAAADI. CDR3 bases: TGCGCCAGCAGTGAAGGTAGCGGGGGGGTATCAGATACGCAGTATTTT. This encodes CASSEGSGGVSDTQYF.

The chain links TRBV7-3 to TRBJ2-3, with D tentatively TRBD2 (7 bases). V lost 1 base to trimming and J lost 7 bases, with 12 bases between them. CDR1 is SGHTA, CDR2 FQGTGA, per germline. The CDR3 contains 14 residues. The CDR3, as DNA: TGTGCCAGCAGCTTAAATGGGGGGGCCCATACGCAGTATTTT. This gives the protein CASSLNGGAHTQYF. The variable domain in full, with the rest retrieved from reference TRBV7-3 and TRBJ2-3, is GAGVSQTPSNKVTEKGKYVELRCDPISGHTALYWYRQSLGQGPEFLIYFQGTGAADDSGLPNDRFFAVRPEGSVSTLKIQRTERGDSAVYLCASSLNGGAHTQYFGPGTRLTVL.

V gene TRBV24-1 combines with J gene TRBJ2-5; TRBD1 aligns across 8 bases. The CDR3 has 15 amino acids. Unmatched junction bases numbered 3, after V lost 3 bases and J lost 1 base. Germline V lookup: CDR1 KGHDR, CDR2 SFDVKD. DNA for the CDR3: TGTGCCACCAGTGATCCCGGGACAGGCCAAGAGACCCAGTACTTC. Its translation: CATSDPGTGQETQYF.

A single count supports this clone. The chain couples TRBV28 to TRBJ1-2; D is unresolved. CDR1 and CDR2 from the germline V gene are MDHEN and SYDVKM. The CDR3 is 12 amino acids. Trimming removed 4 bases at V and 1 base at J, with 4 bases between. The CDR3 DNA is TGTGCCAGCAGTTGGAGTAACTATGGCTACACCTTC. The encoded protein is CASSWSNYGYTF.

The chain carries TRBV2 and TRBJ2-1; the match to TRBD2 covers 7 bases. Germline V CDR1 and CDR2: SNHLY, FYNNEI. V was pared by 6 bases and J by 1 base, with 9 bases of the junction left unmatched. The CDR3 has 16 amino acids. CDR3 sequence (DNA): TGTGCCAGCAGGAAAAGCGGGGAAGGATCCTACAATGAGCAGTTCTTC. Translation gives CASRKSGEGSYNEQFF.

CDR3 DNA: TGCGCCAGCAGCGGGGGTCCCGGGACGAACACTGAAGCTTTCTTT. Its translation is CASSGGPGTNTEAFF. The rearrangement links TRBV5-1 to TRBJ1-1, with TRBD1 as a possible D gene (5 bases). The germline V and J ends were trimmed by 4 bases and 1 base, with 14 bases remaining between them. Germline V gene data show CDR1 as SGHRS and CDR2 as YFSETQ. The CDR3 is 15 amino acids.

The rearrangement links TRBV7-2 to TRBJ1-5; a possible D gene is TRBD1 (6 bases). Trimming removed 4 bases from V and 4 bases from J, with 11 bases in between. The CDR3 runs 14 residues. CDR1 and CDR2 from the germline V gene are SGHTA and FQGNSA. Here the CDR3 DNA reads TGTGCCAGCAGCTGGACAGCAGAAAATCAGCCCCAGCATTTT. Translation: CASSWTAENQPQHF.